This section outlines one TCR beta chain sequence together with its context. Its antigen is not known. Germline trimming cut 5 bases from V and 7 bases from J; bases unmatched to any gene: 11. Germline loops: CDR1 SGHRS, CDR2 YFSETQ. The CDR3 totals 14 residues. This specimen belongs to a study of cytomegalovirus exposure and HLA in healthy donors. Sequencing used immunoSEQ multiplex PCR; TCRdb keeps in-frame clones, though not all of them. The sample has 200,000 or so clones, around 80% seen once. Broader study findings: The tendency of first-cohort TCR clusters to co-occur in the 120 or so validation repertoires was identified by a subsequent analysis.

Donors were drawn from the approximately 110-subject validation cohort, separate from the roughly 700-subject first cohort. This sequence joins TRBV5-1 and TRBJ2-7; 8 bases are a match to TRBD1. This TCR was recovered from a woman in her twenties or thirties in good health and CMV-seropositive. The material sequenced was PBMCs. The CDR3 DNA reads as TGCGCCAGCAGACCGGGACAAGGACAGGGAGAGCAGTACTTC. Its translation is CASRPGQGQGEQYF.